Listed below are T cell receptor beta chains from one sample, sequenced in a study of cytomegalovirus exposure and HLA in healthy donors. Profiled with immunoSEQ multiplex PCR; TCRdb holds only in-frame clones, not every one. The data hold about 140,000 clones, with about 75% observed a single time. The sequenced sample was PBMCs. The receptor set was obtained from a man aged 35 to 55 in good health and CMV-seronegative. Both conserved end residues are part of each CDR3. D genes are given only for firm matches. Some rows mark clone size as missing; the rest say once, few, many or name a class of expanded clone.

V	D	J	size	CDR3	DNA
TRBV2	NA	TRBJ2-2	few	CASSADRSTGELFF	TGTGCCAGCAGCGCTGACAGGAGCACCGGGGAGCTGTTTTTT
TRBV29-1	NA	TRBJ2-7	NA	CSVAASGSYEQYF	TGCAGCGTTGCCGCCTCCGGCTCCTACGAGCAGTACTTC
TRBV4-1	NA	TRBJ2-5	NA	CASSLPGGEETQYF	TGCGCCAGCAGCCTCCCCGGAGGGGAAGAGACCCAGTACTTC
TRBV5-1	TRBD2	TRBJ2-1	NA	CATSGGGPSYNEQFF	TGCGCCACCTCGGGGGGGGGCCCCTCCTACAATGAGCAGTTCTTC
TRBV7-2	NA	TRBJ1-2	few	CASSLEEGYGYTF	TGTGCCAGCAGCTTAGAGGAGGGCTATGGCTACACCTTC
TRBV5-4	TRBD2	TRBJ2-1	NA	CASNPGGAYRVKFF	TGTGCCAGCAATCCGGGGGGGGCCTACAGGGTGAAGTTCTTC
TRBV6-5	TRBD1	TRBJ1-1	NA	CASSSTGAGTEAFF	TGTGCCAGCAGTTCTACAGGGGCTGGAACTGAAGCTTTCTTT
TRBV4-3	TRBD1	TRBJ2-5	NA	CASSQVRQGWGTQYF	TGCGCCAGCAGCCAAGTTAGACAGGGATGGGGGACCCAGTACTTC
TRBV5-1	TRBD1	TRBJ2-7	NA	CASSPDPDRAYEQYF	TGCGCCAGCAGCCCAGACCCCGACAGGGCGTACGAGCAGTACTTC
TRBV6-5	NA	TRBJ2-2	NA	CASSPHETDTGELFF	TGTGCCAGCAGTCCGCATGAAACGGACACCGGGGAGCTGTTTTTT
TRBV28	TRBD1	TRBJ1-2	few	CASSRTGGLYGYTF	TGTGCCAGCAGCCGGACAGGGGGACTCTATGGCTACACCTTC
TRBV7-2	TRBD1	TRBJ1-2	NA	CASSSRTGPHYGYTF	TGTGCCAGCAGCTCGAGGACAGGGCCTCACTATGGCTACACCTTC
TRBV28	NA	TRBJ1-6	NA	CASTPGGRGVGGNSPLHF	TGTGCCAGCACCCCAGGCGGTCGTGGGGTAGGGGGAAATTCACCCCTCCACTTT
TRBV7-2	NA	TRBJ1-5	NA	CASSWGGKPQHF	TGTGCCAGCAGTTGGGGGGGGAAGCCCCAGCATTTT
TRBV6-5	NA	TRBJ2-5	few	CASSYSGEETQYF	TGTGCCAGCAGTTACTCCGGAGAAGAGACCCAGTACTTC
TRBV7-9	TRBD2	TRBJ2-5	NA	CASSSGLAGKETQYF	TGTGCCAGCAGCTCGGGACTAGCGGGGAAAGAGACCCAGTACTTC
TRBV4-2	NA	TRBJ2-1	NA	CASSQVGSAYNEQFF	TGTGCCAGCAGCCAAGTAGGGAGTGCCTACAATGAGCAGTTCTTC
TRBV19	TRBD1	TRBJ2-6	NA	CASSVTGGSGANVLTF	TGTGCCAGTAGTGTCACAGGGGGGTCTGGGGCCAACGTCCTGACTTTC
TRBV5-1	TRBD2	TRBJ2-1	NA	CASSLNLAGGRGQNEQFF	TGCGCCAGCAGCCTAAATCTAGCGGGGGGCCGGGGGCAAAATGAGCAGTTCTTC
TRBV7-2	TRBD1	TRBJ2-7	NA	CASSAPDRGTYEQYF	TGTGCCAGCAGCGCCCCGGACAGGGGGACATACGAGCAGTACTTC
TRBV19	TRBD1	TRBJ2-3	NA	CASSTRQGSDTQYF	TGTGCCAGTAGTACTCGACAGGGTTCGGATACGCAGTATTTT
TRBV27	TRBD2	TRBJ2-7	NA	CASRGGASGSYEQYF	TGTGCCAGCCGAGGTGGGGCTAGCGGGTCCTACGAGCAGTACTTC
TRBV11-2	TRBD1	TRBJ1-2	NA	CASGNRDRGNYGYTF	TGTGCCAGCGGCAACCGGGACAGGGGTAACTATGGCTACACCTTC
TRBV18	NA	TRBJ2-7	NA	CASSPGLAEFYEQYF	TGTGCCAGCTCGCCTGGATTAGCGGAATTCTACGAGCAGTACTTC
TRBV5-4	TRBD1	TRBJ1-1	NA	CASSADRGLKGGWTEAFF	TGTGCCAGCAGCGCGGACAGGGGGTTGAAAGGCGGCTGGACTGAAGCTTTCTTT
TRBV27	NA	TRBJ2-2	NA	CASSLDRPGTGELFF	TGTGCCAGCAGTCTTGACAGGCCGGGCACCGGGGAGCTGTTTTTT
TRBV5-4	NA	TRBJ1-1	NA	CASSLAGSGAFF	TGTGCCAGCAGCTTGGCCGGAAGCGGAGCTTTCTTT
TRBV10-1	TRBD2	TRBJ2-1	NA	CASSERGGSYNEQFF	TGCGCCAGCAGTGAGCGGGGGGGCTCCTACAATGAGCAGTTCTTC
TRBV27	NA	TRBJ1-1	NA	CASSSSPLGGTEAFF	TGTGCCAGCAGCTCCTCTCCATTGGGGGGGACTGAAGCTTTCTTT
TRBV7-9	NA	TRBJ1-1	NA	CASSWGGENTEAFF	TGTGCCAGCAGCTGGGGGGGGGAGAACACTGAAGCTTTCTTT
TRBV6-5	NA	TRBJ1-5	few	CASSYGTAQPQHF	TGTGCCAGCAGTTATGGTACAGCTCAGCCCCAGCATTTT